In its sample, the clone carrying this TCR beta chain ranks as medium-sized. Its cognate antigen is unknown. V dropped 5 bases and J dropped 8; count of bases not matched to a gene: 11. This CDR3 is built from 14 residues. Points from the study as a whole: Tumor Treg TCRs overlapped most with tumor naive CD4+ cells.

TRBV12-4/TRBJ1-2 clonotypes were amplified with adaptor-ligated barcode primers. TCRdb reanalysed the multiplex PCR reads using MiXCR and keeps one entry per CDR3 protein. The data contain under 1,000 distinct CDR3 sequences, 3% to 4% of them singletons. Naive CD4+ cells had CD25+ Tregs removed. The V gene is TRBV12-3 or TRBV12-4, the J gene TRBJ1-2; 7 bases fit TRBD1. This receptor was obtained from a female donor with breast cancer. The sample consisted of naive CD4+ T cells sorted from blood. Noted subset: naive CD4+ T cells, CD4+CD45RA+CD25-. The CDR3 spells CASSPGTAFRGYTF. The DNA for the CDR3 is TGTGCCAGCAGTCCCGGGACAGCTTTTCGCGGCTACACCTTC.